The 27 T cell receptor beta chains given below trace back to one sample, sequenced in a study of cytotoxic CD8 clonotypes in ibrutinib-treated CLL (dated by TCRdb to the early 2020s). The library was made by the immunoSEQ multiplex PCR assay. This immuneACCESS table, as held by TCRdb, lists in-frame sequences with V and J called but not all clones. Of the missing ones, under half trace to an unresolved V gene in checked studies; the others have no known cause. The sample table contains about 140,000 clones; only one count was recorded for 70% to 90% of them. Roughly 7.6% of the sample goes to the ten largest clones. The specimen comprised PBMCs, sampled after 36 months of ibrutinib treatment. The source of these receptors is a human donor with chronic lymphocytic leukemia.

The chain combines TRBV5-1 with TRBJ2-1; 8 bases match TRBD1. CDR3 length: 16 amino acids. Germline V gene sequence: CDR1 SGHRS, CDR2 YFSETQ. The V and J ends lost 0 bases and 8 bases, in that order; junction bases with no gene match: 10. This CDR3 is CASSLVAGGYGDEQFF. The CDR3 DNA sequence: TGCGCCAGCAGCTTGGTCGCAGGGGGCTACGGCGATGAGCAGTTCTTC.

This clone has more than one count but fewer than ten. The V and J genes are TRBV30 and TRBJ2-7; the match to TRBD1 covers 8 bases. Trimming took 6 bases from V and 2 from J; bases not matched to a gene: 3. The CDR3 extends over 12 amino acids. Germline V gives CDR1 GTSNPN, CDR2 SVGIG (reference sequence). In DNA form, the CDR3 reads TGTGCCTGCGGACAGGGACCCTACGAGCAGTACTTC. This gives the protein CACGQGPYEQYF.

The chain recombines TRBV20-1 with TRBJ2-7, with D uncertain. Germline CDR1 reads DFQATT; CDR2 reads SNEGSKA (reference sequence). Trimming removed 5 bases from V and 3 bases from J, with 5 bases in between. The CDR3 runs 10 residues. DNA for the CDR3: TGCAGTGCTCCCTTCTACGAGCAGTACTTC. Its protein is CSAPFYEQYF.

This clone showed up just a few times. This chain uses TRBV2 with TRBJ1-2; 8 bases line up with TRBD1. V lost 5 bases to trimming and J lost 4 bases; unmatched junction nucleotides: 3. The CDR3 runs 13 residues. Germline V gene data show CDR1 as SNHLY and CDR2 as FYNNEI. The CDR3 DNA follows: TGTGCCAGCAGTTCAGGGGGCGTCTATGGCTACACCTTC. This sequence encodes CASSSGGVYGYTF.

CDR3 amino acids: CASSPLRTPSGELFF. The CDR3 nucleotides read TGTGCCAGCTCACCACTACGGACGCCCTCCGGGGAGCTGTTTTTT. The rearrangement uses TRBV18 and TRBJ2-2; no definite D call. The CDR3 sequence is 15 residues long. Per germline, CDR1 KGHSH and CDR2 LQKENI. V was clipped by 1 base and J by 6 bases, with 12 bases between them.

The chain uses TRBV11-2 and TRBJ2-5; D is ambiguous. The V gene's germline CDR1 is SGHAT and CDR2 FQNNGV. Between the trimmed V and J ends, which lost 1 base and 7 bases, there was a span of 19 bases. This CDR3 region has 16 residues. Here the CDR3 reads CASSLAFGDGFGTQYF. The CDR3 DNA is TGTGCCAGCAGCTTAGCATTTGGAGACGGGTTTGGGACCCAGTACTTC.

The chain combines TRBV5-1 with TRBJ2-2; D unresolved. The germline V gene has CDR1 SGHRS and CDR2 YFSETQ. This CDR3 comprises 15 residues. Trimming pared 4 bases from V and 1 base from J, leaving 11 bases between. The CDR3 region is CASSVNRRNTGELFF. CDR3 nucleotides: TGCGCCAGCAGCGTGAACCGGAGGAACACCGGGGAGCTGTTTTTT.

This chain joins TRBV5-4 and TRBJ2-7; 8 positions match TRBD1. Germline assignment: CDR1 SGHNT and CDR2 YYREEE (reference sequence). CDR3 length: 16 amino acids. V shed 4 bases and J 0 bases; nucleotides not matched to a gene: 9. CDR3 amino acids: CASSPTRDRSSYEQYF. In nucleotides, the CDR3 is TGTGCCAGCAGCCCAACCCGGGACAGGAGCTCCTACGAGCAGTACTTC.

The rearrangement joins TRBV5-1 to TRBJ2-5; a possible D gene is TRBD1 (7 bases). V was cut by 2 bases and J by 4 bases, with 12 bases left in between. The CDR3 is 14 residues long. Per the germline V gene, CDR1 is SGHRS and CDR2 is YFSETQ. The CDR3 reads CASSFTQGGETQYF. CDR3 DNA: TGCGCCAGCAGCTTCACGCAGGGGGGAGAGACCCAGTACTTC.

The chain uses TRBV11-2 and TRBJ1-4; D not certain. The germline V gene has CDR1 SGHAT and CDR2 FQNNGV. The V end lost 5 bases, the J end lost 8 bases, and 21 bases lay between the germline ends. This CDR3 has 16 residues. For the CDR3, the DNA is TGTGCCAGCAGCGCGACCCAGACCCCGACGGGGGAAAAACTGTTTTTT. Its translation is CASSATQTPTGEKLFF. Complete variable domain (other parts from reference TRBV11-2 and TRBJ1-4): EAGVAQSPRYKIIEKRQSVAFWCNPISGHATLYWYQQILGQGPKLLIQFQNNGVVDDSQLPKDRFSAERLKGVDSTLKIQPAKLEDSAVYLCASSATQTPTGEKLFFGSGTQLSVL.

The chain couples TRBV29-1 to TRBJ2-7; no definite D call. CDR3 length equals 12 residues. Germline V gives CDR1 SQVTM, CDR2 ANQGSEA. V was clipped by 6 bases and J by 0 bases, with 9 bases between them. The CDR3 nucleotides are TGCAGCGTCTTGACCGGCTCCTACGAGCAGTACTTC. It translates to CSVLTGSYEQYF.

This clone was observed a handful of times. The genes are TRBV5-1 and TRBJ1-6, with D tentatively TRBD1 (5 bases). V was trimmed by 5 bases and J by 10 bases, leaving 16 bases between them. Germline assignment: CDR1 SGHRS and CDR2 YFSETQ. The CDR3 is 14 residues long. CDR3 nucleotides: TGCGCCAGCAGTCCGCCATTCAGGGACTCACCCCTCCACTTT. Its protein is CASSPPFRDSPLHF.

The chain employs TRBV4-1 and TRBJ2-2; TRBD1 aligns across 7 bases. Germline V lookup: CDR1 MGHRA, CDR2 YSYEKL. This CDR3 comprises 18 residues. The junction had 12 bases not matched to a gene; V was cut back by 5 bases and J by 0 bases. The CDR3 DNA is TGCGCCAGCAGCATTCCCCCGATGGGGACAGCGAACACCGGGGAGCTGTTTTTT. It yields the protein CASSIPPMGTANTGELFF.

The chain couples TRBV11-2 to TRBJ1-2; D uncertain. The V end was cut by 7 bases, the J end by 0 bases, with 15 bases between. Germline V gene data show CDR1 as SGHAT and CDR2 as FQNNGV. The CDR3 has 15 residues. The DNA for the CDR3 is TGTGCCAGCACCCATACGGGCGGACCTAACTATGGCTACACCTTC. It encodes CASTHTGGPNYGYTF. The whole variable domain, remainder taken from reference TRBV11-2 and TRBJ1-2, is EAGVAQSPRYKIIEKRQSVAFWCNPISGHATLYWYQQILGQGPKLLIQFQNNGVVDDSQLPKDRFSAERLKGVDSTLKIQPAKLEDSAVYLCASTHTGGPNYGYTFGSGTRLTVV.

This sequence joins TRBV29-1 and TRBJ2-5, with TRBD1 as a possible D gene (6 bases). The CDR3 covers 14 residues. The V end was cut by 5 bases, the J end by 2 bases, with 15 bases between. Germline CDR1 and CDR2: SQVTM and ANQGSEA. CDR3 residues: CSVFGKQGQETQYF. In nucleotides, the CDR3 is TGCAGCGTTTTCGGAAAACAGGGACAAGAGACCCAGTACTTC.

The chain links TRBV25-1 to TRBJ1-2; D is uncertain. Trimming pared 2 bases from V and 6 bases from J, leaving 10 bases between. The germline V gene has CDR1 MGHDK and CDR2 SYGVNS. This CDR3 is 13 amino acids long. CDR3 nucleotides: TGTGCCAGCAGTGAAAGCTGGTTCCATGGCTACACCTTC. Translated, it gives CASSESWFHGYTF.

This clone has more than one count but fewer than ten. The rearrangement joins TRBV4-1 to TRBJ1-1; D ambiguous. Germline CDR1 is MGHRA and CDR2 is YSYEKL. The V end lost 1 base, the J end lost 2 bases, and 11 bases lay between the germline ends. There are 15 residues in the CDR3. In nucleotides, the CDR3 is TGCGCCAGCAGCCAAGTAGTGCAGCTTAACACTGAAGCTTTCTTT. It is translated as CASSQVVQLNTEAFF.

V gene TRBV18 combines with J gene TRBJ1-5; D remains ambiguous. Germline V gene lookup returns CDR1 KGHSH and CDR2 LQKENI. The V end lost 6 bases, the J end lost 5 bases, and 11 bases lay between the germline ends. This CDR3 has 13 residues. The CDR3 is CASSIGFYQPQHF. CDR3 bases: TGTGCCAGCTCGATAGGGTTCTATCAGCCCCAGCATTTT. Full variable domain (outside the CDR3, taken from reference TRBV18 and TRBJ1-5): NAGVMQNPRHLVRRRGQEARLRCSPMKGHSHVYWYRQLPEEGLKFMVYLQKENIIDESGMPKERFSAEFPKEGPSILRIQQVVRGDSAAYFCASSIGFYQPQHFGDGTRLSIL.

The V call is TRBV5-1, the J call TRBJ2-1, with no clear D. The V end was cut by 5 bases, the J end by 0 bases, with 6 bases between. The CDR3 has 13 amino acids. Per the germline V gene, CDR1 is SGHRS and CDR2 is YFSETQ. DNA of the CDR3: TGCGCCAGCAGTCCTAGCTCCTACAATGAGCAGTTCTTC. Translated: CASSPSSYNEQFF.

The chain joins TRBV28 to TRBJ1-1; maybe TRBD1 (5 bases). Germline assignment: CDR1 MDHEN and CDR2 SYDVKM. Trimming pared 9 bases from V and 0 bases from J, leaving 14 bases between. This CDR3 contains 14 residues. CDR3 amino acids: CASTSPTVNTEAFF. CDR3 bases: TGTGCCAGTACCTCCCCGACAGTGAACACTGAAGCTTTCTTT.

The chain carries TRBV2 and TRBJ2-1; the D gene could be TRBD1 or TRBD2 (5 bases each). In germline, CDR1 is SNHLY, CDR2 FYNNEI. This CDR3 is 12 amino acids long. V gave up 7 bases and J gave up 12 bases, with 16 bases separating them. Here the CDR3 reads CASTSGARWQFF. CDR3 nucleotide sequence: TGTGCCAGCACCTCCGGGGCTAGATGGCAGTTCTTC.

The rearrangement links TRBV10-2 to TRBJ2-4, with 12 bases aligning to TRBD2. Looked up from germline, CDR1 is WSHSY and CDR2 is SAAADI. After removal of 2 bases from V and 6 bases from J, the junction contained 2 bases not matched to a gene. The CDR3 is 15 residues long. This chain's CDR3 is CASSEGTSGRNIQYF. DNA of the CDR3: TGCGCCAGCAGTGAGGGGACTAGCGGGCGAAACATTCAGTACTTC.

The chain uses TRBV11-2 and TRBJ2-5, with D possibly being TRBD1 or TRBD2 (5 bases each). The CDR3 sequence is 17 residues long. Germline V gives CDR1 SGHAT, CDR2 FQNNGV. The V and J ends lost 3 bases and 3 bases respectively, with 20 bases between them. The CDR3 DNA is TGTGCCAGCAGCTTGGATCCGTACGGGGCACGAAAAGAGACCCAGTACTTC. Translated: CASSLDPYGARKETQYF.

CDR3 sequence: CASTAGGPNTGELFF. DNA for the CDR3: TGTGCCAGCACAGCAGGGGGGCCGAACACCGGGGAGCTGTTTTTT. The genes are TRBV2 and TRBJ2-2; possibly TRBD1 for D (7 bases). Between the trimmed V and J ends, which lost 7 bases and 0 bases, there was a span of 12 bases. Germline CDR1 and CDR2: SNHLY and FYNNEI. CDR3 size: 15 residues.

The J gene is TRBJ1-5, the V gene TRBV15; 7 bases align to TRBD1. Losses at the gene ends were 2 bases for V and 6 bases for J; bases not matched to a gene: 4. Per germline, CDR1 LNHNV and CDR2 YYDKDF (reference sequence). The CDR3 totals 14 residues. In nucleotides, the CDR3 is TGTGCCACCAGCAGAAAGACAGGGACTCAGCCCCAGCATTTT. It is translated as CATSRKTGTQPQHF.

This clone was observed a few times. CDR3 bases: TGTGCCAGCAGTTACTCGACGCGGGGGCGGACTGAAGCTTTCTTT. Its protein is CASSYSTRGRTEAFF. This chain uses TRBV6-5 with TRBJ1-1, with D possibly TRBD1 on 6 matching bases. The CDR3 loop spans 15 amino acids. V dropped 0 bases and J dropped 5 bases, with 13 bases sitting between them. Germline CDR1 is MNHEY and CDR2 is SVGAGI.

This clone was picked up a small number of times. The V gene is TRBV30, the J gene TRBJ1-1; D is unclear. The ends were cut back, 4 bases at V and 11 bases at J, with 14 bases in the middle. This CDR3 has 11 amino acids. The germline V gene encodes CDR1 GTSNPN and CDR2 SVGIG (reference sequence). The CDR3, as DNA: TGTGCCTGGAACGAGGGCATGGAGGCTTTCTTT. It specifies CAWNEGMEAFF.